This TCR beta chain was sequenced in a study of blood T cell repertoires in COVID-19. Some clones are missing from TCRdb's copy, which holds only in-frame ones; the method was immunoSEQ multiplex PCR. There are approximately 180,000 clones in the sample; roughly 89% occur only once, and around 1.4% lies in the top ten. This CDR3 region has 14 residues. The germline V gene encodes CDR1 SGHDT and CDR2 YYEEEE. V lost 2 bases and J lost 5; bases outside the gene matches: 6. This TCR was sampled from a woman aged 50 to 60 with acute or convalescent COVID-19. The chain has TRBV5-6 and TRBJ2-7, with TRBD1 identical over 8 bases. Material for sequencing was peripheral blood. The CDR3 reads CASSFRQGSNEQYF. The CDR3 nucleotides read TGTGCCAGCAGCTTCCGACAGGGGTCCAACGAGCAGTACTTC. Complete variable domain (other parts from reference TRBV5-6 and TRBJ2-7): DAGVTQSPTHLIKTRGQQVTLRCSPKSGHDTVSWYQQALGQGPQFIFQYYEEEERQRGNFPDRFSGHQFPNYSSELNVNALLLGDSALYLCASSFRQGSNEQYFGPGTRLTVT.